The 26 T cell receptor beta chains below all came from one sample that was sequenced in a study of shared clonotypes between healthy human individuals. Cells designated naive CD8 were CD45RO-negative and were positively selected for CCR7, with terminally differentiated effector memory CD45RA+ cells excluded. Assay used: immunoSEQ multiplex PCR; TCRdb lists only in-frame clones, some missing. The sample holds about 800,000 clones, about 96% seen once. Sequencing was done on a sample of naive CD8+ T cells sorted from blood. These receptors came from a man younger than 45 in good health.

CDR3 in amino acids: CASSSQGPVNQPQHF. CDR3 sequence (DNA): TGTGCCAGCAGTTCACAGGGACCAGTAAATCAGCCCCAGCATTTT. V is TRBV5-6 and J is TRBJ1-5, with a tentative D call TRBD1 (6 bases). V shed 5 bases and J shed 4 bases, with 16 bases lying between them. This CDR3 has 15 residues. Germline V gene sequence: CDR1 SGHDT, CDR2 YYEEEE.

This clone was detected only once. The CDR3 reads CASSQAGLGNEQFF. The CDR3 coding sequence is TGTGCCAGCAGCCAAGCGGGTCTAGGGAATGAGCAGTTCTTC. The chain combines TRBV14 with TRBJ2-1; D remains ambiguous. The CDR3 extends over 14 amino acids. V was trimmed by 1 base and J by 7 bases, leaving 11 bases between them. Germline V gives CDR1 SGHDN, CDR2 FVKESK.

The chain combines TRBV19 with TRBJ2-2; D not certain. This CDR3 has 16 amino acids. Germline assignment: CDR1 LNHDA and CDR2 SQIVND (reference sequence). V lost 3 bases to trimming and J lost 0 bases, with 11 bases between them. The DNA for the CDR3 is TGTGCCAGTAGTATTTCAGGACCCGCGAACACCGGGGAGCTGTTTTTT. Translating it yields CASSISGPANTGELFF. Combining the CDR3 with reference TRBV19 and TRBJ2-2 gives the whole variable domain DGGITQSPKYLFRKEGQNVTLSCEQNLNHDAMYWYRQDPGQGLRLIYYSQIVNDFQKGDIAEGYSVSREKKESFPLTVTSAQKNPTAFYLCASSISGPANTGELFFGEGSRLTVL.

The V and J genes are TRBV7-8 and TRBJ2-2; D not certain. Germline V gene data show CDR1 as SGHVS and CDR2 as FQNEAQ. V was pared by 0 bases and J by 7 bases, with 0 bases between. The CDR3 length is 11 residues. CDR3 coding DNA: TGTGCCAGCAGCTTAGCCGGGGAGCTGTTTTTT. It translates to CASSLAGELFF.

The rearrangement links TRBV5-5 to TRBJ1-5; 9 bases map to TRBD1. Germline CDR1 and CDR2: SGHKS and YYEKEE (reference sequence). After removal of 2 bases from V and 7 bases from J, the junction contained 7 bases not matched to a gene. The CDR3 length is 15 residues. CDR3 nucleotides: TGTGCCAGCAGCTTAACAGGGGGCTGGGGACAGCCCCAGCATTTT. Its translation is CASSLTGGWGQPQHF.

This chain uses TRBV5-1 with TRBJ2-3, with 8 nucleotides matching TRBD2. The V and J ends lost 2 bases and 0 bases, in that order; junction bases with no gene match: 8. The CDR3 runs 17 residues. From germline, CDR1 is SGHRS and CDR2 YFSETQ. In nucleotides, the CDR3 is TGCGCCAGCAGCTTCCGAACTAGCGGCGCTAGCACAGATACGCAGTATTTT. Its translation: CASSFRTSGASTDTQYF. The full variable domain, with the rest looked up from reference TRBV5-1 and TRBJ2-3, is KAGVTQTPRYLIKTRGQQVTLSCSPISGHRSVSWYQQTPGQGLQFLFEYFSETQRNKGNFPGRFSGRQFSNSRSEMNVSTLELGDSALYLCASSFRTSGASTDTQYFGPGTRLTVL.

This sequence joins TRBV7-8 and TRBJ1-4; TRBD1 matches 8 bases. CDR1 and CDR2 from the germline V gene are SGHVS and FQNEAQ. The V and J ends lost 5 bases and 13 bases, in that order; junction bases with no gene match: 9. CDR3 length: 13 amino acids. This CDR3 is CASSPTGGTSLFF. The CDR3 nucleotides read TGTGCCAGCAGCCCAACAGGGGGTACCTCACTGTTTTTT.

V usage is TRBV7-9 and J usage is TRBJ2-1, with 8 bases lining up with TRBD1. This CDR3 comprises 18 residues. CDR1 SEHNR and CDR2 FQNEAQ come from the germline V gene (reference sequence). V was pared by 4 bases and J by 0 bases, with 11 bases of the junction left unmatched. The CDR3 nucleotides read TGTGCCAGCAGCTCCGACAGGGTCGACAGGGGCTCCTACAATGAGCAGTTCTTC. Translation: CASSSDRVDRGSYNEQFF. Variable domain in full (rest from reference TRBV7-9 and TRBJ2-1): DTGVSQNPRHKITKRGQNVTFRCDPISEHNRLYWYRQTLGQGPEFLTYFQNEAQLEKSRLLSDRFSAERPKGSFSTLEIQRTEQGDSAMYLCASSSDRVDRGSYNEQFFGPGTRLTVL.

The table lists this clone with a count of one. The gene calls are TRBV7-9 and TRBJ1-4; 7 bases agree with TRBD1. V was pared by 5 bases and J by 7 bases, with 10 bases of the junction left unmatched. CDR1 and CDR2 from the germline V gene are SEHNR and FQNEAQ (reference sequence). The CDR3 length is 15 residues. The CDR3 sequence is CASSDRQGTVEKLFF. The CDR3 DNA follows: TGTGCCAGCAGCGATCGACAGGGAACGGTTGAAAAACTGTTTTTT.

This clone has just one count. The CDR3 DNA reads as TGTGCCAGCAGCGCCGGAGGACCGGTACAAGAGACCCAGTACTTC. Its protein is CASSAGGPVQETQYF. The gene calls are TRBV9 and TRBJ2-5; D might be TRBD2 (5 bases). The CDR3 totals 15 residues. V lost 3 bases and J 2 bases, leaving 14 bases between the germline ends. CDR1 SGDLS and CDR2 YYNGEE come from the germline V gene.

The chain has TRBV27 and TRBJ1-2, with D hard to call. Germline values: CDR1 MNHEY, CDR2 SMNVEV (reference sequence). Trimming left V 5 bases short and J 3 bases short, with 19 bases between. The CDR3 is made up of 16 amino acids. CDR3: CASSPLGVPLDYGYTF. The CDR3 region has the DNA TGTGCCAGCAGTCCGCTCGGGGTTCCGCTCGACTATGGCTACACCTTC.

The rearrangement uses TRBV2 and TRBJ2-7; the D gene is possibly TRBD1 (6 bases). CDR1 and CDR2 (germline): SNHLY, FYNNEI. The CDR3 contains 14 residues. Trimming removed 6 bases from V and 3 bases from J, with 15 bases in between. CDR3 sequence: CASRPDRPSYEQYF. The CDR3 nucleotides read TGTGCCAGCAGGCCAGACAGGCCAAGCTACGAGCAGTACTTC.

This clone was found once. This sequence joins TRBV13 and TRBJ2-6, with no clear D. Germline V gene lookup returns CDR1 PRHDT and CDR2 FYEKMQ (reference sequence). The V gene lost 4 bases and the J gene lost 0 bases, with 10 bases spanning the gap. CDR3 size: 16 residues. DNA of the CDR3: TGTGCCAGCAGCTCAGACGTAGACTCTGGGGCCAACGTCCTGACTTTC. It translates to CASSSDVDSGANVLTF.

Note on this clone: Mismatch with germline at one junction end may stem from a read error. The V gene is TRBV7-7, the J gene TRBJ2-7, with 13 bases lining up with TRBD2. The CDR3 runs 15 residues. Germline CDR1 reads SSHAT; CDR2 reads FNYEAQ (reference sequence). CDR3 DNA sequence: TGTGCTAGCAGCTGGGGACTAGCGGGAACGGAAGAGCAGTGCTTC. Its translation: CASSWGLAGTEEQCF.

This CDR3 reads CASSVQVHEQFF. The DNA of the CDR3 is TGTGCCAGCAGTGTCCAAGTTCATGAGCAGTTCTTC. The chain uses TRBV6-1 and TRBJ2-1; no firm D call. V lost 4 bases and J 8 bases, leaving 9 bases between the germline ends. The CDR3 runs to 12 residues. Germline V CDR1 and CDR2: MNHNS, SASEGT.

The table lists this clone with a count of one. CDR3 sequence: CASSQKTATYEQYF. The CDR3 DNA reads TGCGCCAGCAGCCAAAAAACAGCGACCTACGAGCAGTACTTC. The rearrangement links TRBV4-1 to TRBJ2-7, with no clear D. Looked up from germline, CDR1 is MGHRA and CDR2 is YSYEKL. The CDR3 loop spans 14 amino acids. V was shortened by 2 bases and J by 2 bases, with 10 bases between the two germline ends.

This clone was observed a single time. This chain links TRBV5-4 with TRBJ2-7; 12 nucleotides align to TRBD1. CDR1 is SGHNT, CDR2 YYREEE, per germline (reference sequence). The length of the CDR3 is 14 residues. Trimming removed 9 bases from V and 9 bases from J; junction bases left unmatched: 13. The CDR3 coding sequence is TGTGCCACCTCATCGGGGACAGGGGGCCACGGGCAGTACTTC. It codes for CATSSGTGGHGQYF.

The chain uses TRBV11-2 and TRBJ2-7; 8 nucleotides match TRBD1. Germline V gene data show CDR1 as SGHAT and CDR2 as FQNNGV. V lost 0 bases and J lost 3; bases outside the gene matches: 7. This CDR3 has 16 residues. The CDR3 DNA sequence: TGTGCCAGCAGCTTAGATGGGGACAGGCGACTCTACGAGCAGTACTTC. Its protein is CASSLDGDRRLYEQYF. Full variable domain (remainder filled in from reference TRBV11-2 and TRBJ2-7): EAGVAQSPRYKIIEKRQSVAFWCNPISGHATLYWYQQILGQGPKLLIQFQNNGVVDDSQLPKDRFSAERLKGVDSTLKIQPAKLEDSAVYLCASSLDGDRRLYEQYFGPGTRLTVT.

Written as DNA, the CDR3 is TGCGCCAGCAGCCAAGATCCGTCTGGCGGGTACAATGAGCAGTTCTTC. It specifies CASSQDPSGGYNEQFF. The rearrangement uses TRBV4-3 and TRBJ2-1; weak D call: TRBD2 (5 bases). Trimming left V 0 bases short and J 4 bases short, with 13 bases between. CDR1 and CDR2 from the germline V gene are LGHNA and YSLEER. The CDR3 sequence is 16 residues long.

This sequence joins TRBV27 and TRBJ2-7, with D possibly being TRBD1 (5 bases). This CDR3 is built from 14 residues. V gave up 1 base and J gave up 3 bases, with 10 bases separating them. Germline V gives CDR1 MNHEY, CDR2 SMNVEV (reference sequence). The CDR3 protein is CASSLWSGHYEQYF. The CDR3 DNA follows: TGTGCCAGCAGTTTATGGTCAGGACACTACGAGCAGTACTTC.

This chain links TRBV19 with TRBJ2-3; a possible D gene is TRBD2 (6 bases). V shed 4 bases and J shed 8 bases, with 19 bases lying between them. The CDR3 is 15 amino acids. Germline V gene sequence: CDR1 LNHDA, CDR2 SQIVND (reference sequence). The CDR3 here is CASSTIWATGSTQYF. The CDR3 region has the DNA TGTGCCAGTAGTACCATTTGGGCCACCGGGAGTACGCAGTATTTT.

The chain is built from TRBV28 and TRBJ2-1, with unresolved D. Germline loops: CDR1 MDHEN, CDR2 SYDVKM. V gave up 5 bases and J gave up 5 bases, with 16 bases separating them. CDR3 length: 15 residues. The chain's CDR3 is CASSPRTRWDNEQFF. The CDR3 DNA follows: TGTGCCAGCAGTCCCCGAACACGTTGGGACAATGAGCAGTTCTTC. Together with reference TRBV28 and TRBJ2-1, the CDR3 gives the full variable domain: DVKVTQSSRYLVKRTGEKVFLECVQDMDHENMFWYRQDPGLGLRLIYFSYDVKMKEKGDIPEGYSVSREKKERFSLILESASTNQTSMYLCASSPRTRWDNEQFFGPGTRLTVL.

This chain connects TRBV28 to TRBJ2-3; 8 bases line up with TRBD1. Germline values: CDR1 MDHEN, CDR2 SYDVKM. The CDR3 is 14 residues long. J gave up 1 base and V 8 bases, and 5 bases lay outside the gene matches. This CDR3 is CASQDRVGTDTQYF. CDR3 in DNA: TGTGCCAGCCAGGACAGGGTGGGCACAGATACGCAGTATTTT.

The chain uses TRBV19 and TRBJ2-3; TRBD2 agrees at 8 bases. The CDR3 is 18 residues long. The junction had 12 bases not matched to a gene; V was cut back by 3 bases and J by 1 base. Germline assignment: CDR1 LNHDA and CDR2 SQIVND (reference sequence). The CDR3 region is CASSIRLAGPWGTDTQYF. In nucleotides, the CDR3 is TGTGCCAGTAGTATTCGGCTAGCGGGCCCCTGGGGCACAGATACGCAGTATTTT.

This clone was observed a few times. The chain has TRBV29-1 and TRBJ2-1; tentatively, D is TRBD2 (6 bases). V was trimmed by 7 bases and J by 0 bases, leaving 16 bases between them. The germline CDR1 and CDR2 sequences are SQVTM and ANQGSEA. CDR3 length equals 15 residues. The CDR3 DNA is TGCAGCGGAGAGGGACTCCCGGGCTCCTACAATGAGCAGTTCTTC. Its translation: CSGEGLPGSYNEQFF.

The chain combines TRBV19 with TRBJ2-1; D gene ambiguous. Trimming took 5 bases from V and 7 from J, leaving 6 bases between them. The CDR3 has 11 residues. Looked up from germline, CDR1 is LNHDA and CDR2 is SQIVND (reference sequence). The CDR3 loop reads CASSFRNEQFF. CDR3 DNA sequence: TGTGCCAGTAGTTTCCGGAATGAGCAGTTCTTC.